The 21 T cell receptor beta chains in this list originate from one sample, sequenced in a study of cytomegalovirus exposure and HLA in healthy donors. In the PCR, 60 Vbeta and 13 Jbeta primers were used. Some clones are missing from TCRdb's copy, which holds only in-frame ones; the method was immunoSEQ multiplex PCR. The sample includes around 200,000 clones, 75% to 90% of them seen just once. Material for sequencing was PBMCs. These receptors originate from a man in his forties in good health and CMV-seropositive.

This sequence joins TRBV10-3 and TRBJ1-1; D call uncertain. Trimming shortened V by 0 bases and J by 2 bases, and 4 bases separated the two germline ends. The CDR3 contains 13 residues. Per the germline V gene, CDR1 is ENHRY and CDR2 is SYGVKD. The DNA of the CDR3 is TGTGCCATCAGTGAGTCGCTAAACACTGAAGCTTTCTTT. It yields the protein CAISESLNTEAFF.

The chain is built from TRBV7-2 and TRBJ2-5; 10 bases align to TRBD2. Germline CDR1 SGHTA, CDR2 FQGNSA. The J segment lost 4 bases and the V segment lost 3 bases, leaving 5 bases of the junction unmatched. CDR3 size: 15 residues. In DNA form, the CDR3 reads TGTGCCAGCAGCTTCATAGCGGGGGGAGGAGAGACCCAGTACTTC. This encodes CASSFIAGGGETQYF.

The rearrangement joins TRBV4-3 to TRBJ2-7; 8 nucleotides align to TRBD1. The CDR3 spans 15 residues. Germline V gene lookup returns CDR1 LGHNA and CDR2 YSLEER. J gave up 3 bases and V 1 base, and 5 bases lay outside the gene matches. The CDR3 bases are TGCGCCAGCAGCCAAGGCAGTGGGACAGGCTACGAGCAGTACTTC. This sequence encodes CASSQGSGTGYEQYF.

This chain links TRBV27 with TRBJ1-1; 9 bases match TRBD1. J was trimmed by 3 bases and V by 11 bases; bases with no gene match: 22. The CDR3 length is 18 residues. Germline loops: CDR1 MNHEY, CDR2 SMNVEV (reference sequence). In nucleotides, the CDR3 is TGTGCCGGAGGGGGGGACAGGGAATTCCGTCACGGTGACACTGAAGCTTTCTTT. Its translation is CAGGGDREFRHGDTEAFF.

The chain employs TRBV19 and TRBJ1-5, with a tentative D call TRBD1 (6 bases). The CDR3 contains 12 residues. Germline CDR1 and CDR2: LNHDA and SQIVND (reference sequence). Trimming left V 2 bases short and J 13 bases short, with 12 bases between. The DNA of the CDR3 is TGTGCCAGTAGTATACTAGGGGGGGTACAGCATTTT. It yields the protein CASSILGGVQHF.

V usage is TRBV28 and J usage is TRBJ2-5; 10 nucleotides align to TRBD1. CDR1 and CDR2 (germline): MDHEN, SYDVKM. The CDR3 runs to 15 residues. The ends lost 2 bases at V and 5 bases at J; junction bases unmatched: 5. The CDR3, as DNA: TGTGCCAGCAGTTTAGGCGGACAGGGGGAGGAGACCCAGTACTTC. Amino acid sequence: CASSLGGQGEETQYF.

This clone has only one observation. The gene calls are TRBV6-5 and TRBJ2-7, with 7 bases identical to TRBD2. Germline CDR1 and CDR2: MNHEY and SVGAGI. With V trimmed by 6 bases and J by 5 bases, 7 bases remained unmatched. CDR3 size: 13 residues. CDR3 in amino acids: CASRLPGGNEQYF. The CDR3 DNA follows: TGTGCCAGCAGACTACCCGGGGGGAACGAGCAGTACTTC.

V and J are TRBV30 and TRBJ2-1, with a weak D call TRBD1 (5 bases). The V gene lost 0 bases and the J gene lost 3 bases, with 24 bases spanning the gap. Germline CDR1 is GTSNPN and CDR2 is SVGIG (reference sequence). CDR3 length: 19 residues. Written as DNA, the CDR3 is TGTGCCTGGAGTGTGGGGCTAAGTGACGGACGAACCATCTACAATGAGCAGTTCTTC. This translates into CAWSVGLSDGRTIYNEQFF.

This chain uses TRBV21-1 with TRBJ2-3; the table's D call TRBD2 went unverified against the DNA. TRBV21-1 is a documented pseudogene. This CDR3 is 18 amino acids long. The CDR3 spells CASSKARCLAGGQDTQYF. The CDR3 nucleotides are TGTGCCAGCAGCAAAGCGCGTTGCCTAGCGGGGGGCCAAGATACGCAGTATTTT.

The V gene is TRBV2, the J gene TRBJ1-5, with 10 bases fitting TRBD1. Germline V lookup: CDR1 SNHLY, CDR2 FYNNEI. The CDR3 sequence is 13 residues long. Trimming removed 3 bases from V and 10 bases from J; junction bases left unmatched: 3. The CDR3 spells CASSEGTGDPQHF. The CDR3 nucleotides are TGTGCCAGCAGTGAGGGGACAGGGGACCCCCAGCATTTT. The full variable domain, its missing parts supplied by reference TRBV2 and TRBJ1-5, is EPEVTQTPSHQVTQMGQEVILRCVPISNHLYFYWYRQILGQKVEFLVSFYNNEISEKSEIFDDQFSVERPDGSNFTLKIRSTKLEDSAMYFCASSEGTGDPQHFGDGTRLSIL.

This chain links TRBV11-1 with TRBJ2-3; D is uncertain. V lost 2 bases, J lost 0 bases, and 9 bases lay in between. From germline, CDR1 is SGHAT and CDR2 FQDESV (reference sequence). The length of the CDR3 is 15 residues. The CDR3 is CASSLSLTSTDTQYF. The CDR3 region has the DNA TGTGCCAGCAGCTTATCCCTGACTAGCACAGATACGCAGTATTTT.

This chain uses TRBV14 with TRBJ1-2; D not resolved. V lost 3 bases and J lost 8, with 19 bases in between. The CDR3 consists of 15 residues. Germline-derived CDR1 and CDR2 are SGHDN and FVKESK. The CDR3 DNA sequence: TGTGCCAGCAGCCAGGAGGGAGCCTTTCCAGTGGGCTACACCTTC. Amino acid sequence: CASSQEGAFPVGYTF.

The V gene is TRBV5-1, the J gene TRBJ2-2; 7 positions match TRBD1. This CDR3 comprises 17 residues. Trimming cost V 3 bases and J 1 base; bases outside gene matches: 9. From germline, CDR1 is SGHRS and CDR2 YFSETQ. For the CDR3, the DNA is TGCGCCAGCAGCTCTCAAACAGGGGCTTTGAACACCGGGGAGCTGTTTTTT. As protein: CASSSQTGALNTGELFF. Based on the CDR3 plus reference TRBV5-1 and TRBJ2-2, the full variable domain is KAGVTQTPRYLIKTRGQQVTLSCSPISGHRSVSWYQQTPGQGLQFLFEYFSETQRNKGNFPGRFSGRQFSNSRSEMNVSTLELGDSALYLCASSSQTGALNTGELFFGEGSRLTVL.

In this sample, this clone turned up a few times. The chain uses TRBV6-5 and TRBJ1-1; TRBD1 matches 8 bases. V dropped 7 bases and J dropped 4; count of bases not matched to a gene: 2. The CDR3 spans 12 residues. Germline-derived CDR1 and CDR2 are MNHEY and SVGAGI. The CDR3 here is CASTRGPTEAFF. CDR3 sequence (DNA): TGTGCCAGCACCAGGGGGCCCACTGAAGCTTTCTTT.

This sequence joins TRBV9 and TRBJ2-1; maybe TRBD2 (5 bases). CDR1 SGDLS and CDR2 YYNGEE come from the germline V gene. V dropped 2 bases and J dropped 2 bases, with 8 bases sitting between them. There are 14 residues in the CDR3. The CDR3 region has the DNA TGTGCCAGCAGCGTTACGGGGACCTACAATGAGCAGTTCTTC. Translating it yields CASSVTGTYNEQFF.

DNA of the CDR3: TGCGCCAGCATTCCCGGGACACTTAACACCGGGGAGCTGTTTTTT. Amino acid sequence: CASIPGTLNTGELFF. The chain is built from TRBV10-2 and TRBJ2-2; D possibly corresponds to TRBD1 (6 bases). There are 15 residues in the CDR3. Trimming shortened V by 7 bases and J by 2 bases, and 14 bases separated the two germline ends. Looked up from germline, CDR1 is WSHSY and CDR2 is SAAADI.

This chain uses TRBV30 with TRBJ2-5, with D perhaps matching TRBD1 (6 bases). This CDR3 region has 15 residues. Looked up from germline, CDR1 is GTSNPN and CDR2 is SVGIG (reference sequence). Between the trimmed V and J ends, which lost 1 base and 5 bases, there was a span of 17 bases. CDR3 region: CAWSAQQGGWETQYF. The CDR3 nucleotides read TGTGCCTGGAGTGCCCAACAGGGCGGCTGGGAGACCCAGTACTTC.

The chain joins TRBV19 to TRBJ2-2, with D possibly matching TRBD2 (6 bases). Between the trimmed V and J ends, which lost 9 bases and 2 bases, there was a span of 13 bases. Germline CDR1 reads LNHDA; CDR2 reads SQIVND (reference sequence). The CDR3 spans 14 residues. This CDR3 reads CASEPGLNTGELFF. CDR3 DNA sequence: TGTGCCAGCGAGCCGGGACTCAACACCGGGGAGCTGTTTTTT.

The genes are TRBV19 and TRBJ1-2; D remains ambiguous. The germline gives CDR1 LNHDA, CDR2 SQIVND (reference sequence). Between the trimmed V and J ends, which lost 6 bases and 0 bases, there was a span of 20 bases. The CDR3 runs to 17 residues. CDR3 sequence: CASRLGPRNQANYGYTF. The CDR3 DNA is TGTGCCAGTAGACTAGGGCCGAGAAACCAAGCTAACTATGGCTACACCTTC.

V and J are TRBV5-3 and TRBJ2-3; D not resolved. TRBV5-3 is flagged as an ORF with uncertain function. V was pared by 0 bases and J by 1 base, with 6 bases between. The CDR3 spans 14 residues. The CDR3 sequence is CARSLGPCTDTQYF. CDR3 nucleotide sequence: TGTGCCAGAAGCTTGGGTCCCTGCACAGATACGCAGTATTTT.

The chain joins TRBV11-1 to TRBJ2-2, with D unclear. CDR3 length: 13 amino acids. Per germline, CDR1 SGHAT and CDR2 FQDESV (reference sequence). Deletions cut 1 base from V and 6 bases from J, with 6 bases between. Written as DNA, the CDR3 is TGTGCCAGCAGCTTAGTCGAGGCCGGGGAGCTGTTTTTT. This sequence encodes CASSLVEAGELFF.